This T cell receptor (beta chain) was retrieved from a study of tumor and adjacent non-tumor tissue in lung cancer. Overall study context: The patients, approximately nine men and 4 to 6 women, were roughly 30 to 80 with stage I to III disease.

The library came from three nested PCR rounds adapted from ARM-PCR protocols. TCRdb re-analysed the multiplex PCR reads in MiXCR, keeping a single row per CDR3 protein. The table includes 75,000 to 95,000 distinct CDR3 sequences, 67% detected once. General study points: Significantly higher TCR diversity was found in tumor than normal lung.

RNA was extracted from bulk tissue without any cell sorting. This clonotype was recorded only once. Its target is unknown. Germline V lookup: CDR1 SGHTA, CDR2 FQGTGA. CDR3 length: 15 residues. Trimming took 2 bases from V and 10 from J, leaving 21 bases between them. V is TRBV7-3 and J is TRBJ2-7; TRBD1 might be the D (5 bases). Sequenced: lung tumor tissue. This sequence was found in a man between 60 and 75 years old with non-small cell lung cancer. In DNA, the CDR3 is TGTGCCAGCAGCTTAGATGGGATAGGGGTATTCGAACAGTACTTC. Residues: CASSLDGIGVFEQYF. The entire variable domain, with the rest obtained from reference TRBV7-3 and TRBJ2-7, is as follows: GAGVSQTPSNKVTEKGKYVELRCDPISGHTALYWYRQSLGQGPEFLIYFQGTGAADDSGLPNDRFFAVRPEGSVSTLKIQRTERGDSAVYLCASSLDGIGVFEQYFGPGTRLTVT.